These T cell receptor beta chains were read from a single sample in a study of T cells in Graves' hyperthyroidism and ophthalmopathy. Using its own MiXCR run on the multiplex PCR reads, TCRdb lists one record per CDR3 protein. The sample shows approximately 300,000 distinct CDR3 sequences, roughly 17% of them seen only once. The sequencing input was blood. Source of these receptors: a man aged 25-40 years with Graves' hyperthyroidism. Both conserved end residues are part of each CDR3.

v_gene,j_gene,CDR3aa
TRBV5-1,TRBJ1-4,CASSLWGQGPTATNEKLFF
TRBV11-3,TRBJ1-5,CASSQNSNQPQHF
TRBV12-3/TRBV12-4,TRBJ1-6,CASSDGLYSPLHF
TRBV20-1,TRBJ2-5,CSARTGQETQYF
TRBV5-1,TRBJ2-2,CASSPVWGASGTGELFF
TRBV19,TRBJ2-4,CASSPFAKNIQYF
TRBV5-1,TRBJ2-5,CASSLALGASYF
TRBV29-1,TRBJ2-7,CSVEEGTATSYEQYF
TRBV3-1,TRBJ1-5,CASSQTIAGQNQPQHF
TRBV11-2,TRBJ2-7,CASSLTGVGEQYF
TRBV20-1,TRBJ2-3,CSARVRATDTQYF
TRBV28,TRBJ2-3,CATRTGGWTDTQYF
TRBV18,TRBJ2-2,CASSPQGAANTGELFF
TRBV20-1,TRBJ1-2,CSVPPPYGYTF
TRBV5-6,TRBJ2-5,CASSLAEIAGGQETQYF
TRBV7-2,TRBJ2-1,CASSPRETYNEQFF
TRBV6-1,TRBJ2-5,CASILLAGGQETQYF
TRBV5-1,TRBJ2-1,CASSLVAGDVQDEQFF
TRBV12-3/TRBV12-4,TRBJ2-1,CASKVGRGNEQFF
TRBV11-1,TRBJ1-2,CASSRPGHGYTF
TRBV5-1,TRBJ2-1,CASSLEGGQFF
TRBV3-1,TRBJ2-1,CASSPPTGDKFF
TRBV3-1,TRBJ2-3,CASHSPADTQYF
TRBV20-1,TRBJ2-1,CSASRAPTYNEQFF
TRBV28,TRBJ1-5,CASSLFSAGLNQPQHF
TRBV20-1,TRBJ2-7,CSARAPTSDYEQYF
TRBV18,TRBJ2-7,CASSGGSSSYEQYF